This T cell receptor beta chain was observed in a study of T-cell memory formation after mild COVID-19. MiXCR, applied by TCRdb to the 5' RACE reads, yields one record per CDR3 protein. The sample shows over 55,000 distinct CDR3 sequences, over 7.5% of them seen only once. Trimming shortened V by 0 bases and J by 4 bases, and 7 bases separated the two germline ends. Germline values: CDR1 LGHDT, CDR2 YNNKEL (reference sequence). The CDR3 has 14 amino acids. Sequencing used PBMCs or a T cell subset sorted from them (not recorded which). The chain has TRBV3-1 and TRBJ1-3, with D uncertain. The sequence was obtained from a man younger than 30 who had mild COVID-19 (a few samples of this study predate the infection). Cell type and time point are not known. CDR3 sequence reads: CASSQEPAGNTIYF. CDR3 DNA: TGTGCCAGCAGCCAAGAGCCGGCCGGAAACACCATATATTTT.